This TCR beta chain derives from a study of T-cell memory formation after mild COVID-19. TCRdb itself ran the 5' RACE reads through MiXCR, one entry per CDR3 protein. The table records 400,000 or so distinct CDR3 sequences, about 20% of them present only once. Germline values: CDR1 LNHNV, CDR2 YYDKDF (reference sequence). Trimming removed 4 bases at V and 8 bases at J, with 14 bases between. CDR3 length: 13 amino acids. The origin of this receptor is an adult woman who had mild COVID-19 (a few samples of this study predate the infection). Cell type and time point are not known. This chain joins TRBV15 and TRBJ1-2; unclear D gene. The sequencing sample was made of PBMCs or a T cell subset sorted from them (not recorded which). The CDR3 region has the DNA TGTGCCACCAGCACCCCTCCCCTCCGAGGCTACACCTTC. Its translation is CATSTPPLRGYTF. Based on the CDR3 plus reference TRBV15 and TRBJ1-2, the full variable domain is DAMVIQNPRYQVTQFGKPVTLSCSQTLNHNVMYWYQQKSSQAPKLLFHYYDKDFNNEADTPDNFQSRRPNTSFCFLDIRSPGLGDTAMYLCATSTPPLRGYTFGSGTRLTVV.